This passage covers 2 T cell receptor beta chains from one sample sequenced in a study of blood T cell repertoires in COVID-19. Generated by immunoSEQ multiplex PCR, the TCRdb table keeps only in-frame clones and is missing some. The sample includes some 150,000 clones, around 80% of them seen just once. Sequenced input: peripheral blood. The receptors derive from a woman aged 50 to 60 in a cohort sampled during active or convalescent COVID-19.

The chain is built from TRBV27 and TRBJ1-5, with a weak D call TRBD1 (6 bases). Germline loops: CDR1 MNHEY, CDR2 SMNVEV (reference sequence). The CDR3 consists of 15 residues. V lost 5 bases, J lost 2 bases, and 13 bases lay in between. Here the CDR3 reads CASSRQGFGNQPQHF. The CDR3 DNA is TGTGCCAGCAGTCGGCAGGGGTTTGGCAATCAGCCCCAGCATTTT.

The V call is TRBV12-5, the J call TRBJ1-3; TRBD1 matches at 8 bases. V trimming: 3 bases; J trimming: 0 bases; junction bases outside the gene matches: 4. The CDR3 extends over 16 amino acids. The germline gives CDR1 LGHNT, CDR2 FRNRAP. The CDR3 loop is CASGFQGQVSGNTIYF. DNA for the CDR3: TGTGCTAGTGGTTTCCAGGGACAGGTCTCTGGAAACACCATATATTTT. Using reference TRBV12-5 and TRBJ1-3 for the parts outside the CDR3, the full variable domain is DARVTQTPRHKVTEMGQEVTMRCQPILGHNTVFWYRQTMMQGLELLAYFRNRAPLDDSGMPKDRFSAEMPDATLATLKIQPSEPRDSAVYFCASGFQGQVSGNTIYFGEGSWLTVV.